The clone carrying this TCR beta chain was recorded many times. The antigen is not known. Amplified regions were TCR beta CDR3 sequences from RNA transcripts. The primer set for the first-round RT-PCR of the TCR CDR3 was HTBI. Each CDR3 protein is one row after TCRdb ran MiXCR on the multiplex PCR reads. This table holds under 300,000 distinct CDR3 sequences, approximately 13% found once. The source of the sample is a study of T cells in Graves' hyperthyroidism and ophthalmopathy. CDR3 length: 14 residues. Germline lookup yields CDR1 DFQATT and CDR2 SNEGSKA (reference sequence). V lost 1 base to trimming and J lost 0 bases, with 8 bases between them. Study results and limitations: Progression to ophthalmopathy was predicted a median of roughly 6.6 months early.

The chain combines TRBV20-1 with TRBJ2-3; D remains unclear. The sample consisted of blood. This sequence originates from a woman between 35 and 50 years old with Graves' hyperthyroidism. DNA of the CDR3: TGCAGTGCTAGAGGGGCCTACAGCACAGATACGCAGTATTTT. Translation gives CSARGAYSTDTQYF.